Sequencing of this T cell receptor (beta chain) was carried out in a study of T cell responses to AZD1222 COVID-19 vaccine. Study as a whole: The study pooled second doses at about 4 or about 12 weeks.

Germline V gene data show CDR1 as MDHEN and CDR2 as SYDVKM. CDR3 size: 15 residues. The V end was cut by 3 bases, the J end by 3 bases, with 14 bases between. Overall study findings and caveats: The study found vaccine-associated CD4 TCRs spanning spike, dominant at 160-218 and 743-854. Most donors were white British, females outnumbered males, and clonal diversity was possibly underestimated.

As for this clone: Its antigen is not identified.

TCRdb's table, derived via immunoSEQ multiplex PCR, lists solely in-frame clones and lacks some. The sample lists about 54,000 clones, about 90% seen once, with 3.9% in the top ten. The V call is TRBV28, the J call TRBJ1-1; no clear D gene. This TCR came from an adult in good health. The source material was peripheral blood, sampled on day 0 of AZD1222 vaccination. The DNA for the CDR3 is TGTGCCAGCAGTTTGGGCACAAGACCTTACACTGAAGCTTTCTTT. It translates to CASSLGTRPYTEAFF.